The 21 T cell receptor beta chains below were found in one sample sequenced in a study of blood T cell repertoires in COVID-19. TCRdb's copy holds only in-frame clones and misses some; the assay was immunoSEQ multiplex PCR. The sample has more than 1,500 clones, about 81% seen once. Sequenced: peripheral blood. These receptors were collected from a man aged 65-85 years with active COVID-19.

V is TRBV12-3 or TRBV12-4 and J is TRBJ2-7; the D is unclear. The CDR3 length is 11 residues. The ends were cut back, 6 bases at V and 1 base at J, with 4 bases in the middle. Here the CDR3 reads CASSPSYEQYF. CDR3 in DNA: TGTGCCAGCAGCCCTTCCTACGAGCAGTACTTC.

The J gene is TRBJ2-5, the V gene TRBV6-6; D gene uncertain. Trimming pared 4 bases from V and 5 bases from J, leaving 5 bases between. The CDR3 runs 11 residues. The germline V gene has CDR1 MNHNY and CDR2 SVGAGI (reference sequence). The CDR3 region has the DNA TGTGCCAGCAGTTCTCGGGAGACCCAGTACTTC. As protein: CASSSRETQYF.

V is TRBV4-3 and J is TRBJ2-5; 8 positions agree with TRBD2. CDR3 length: 17 residues. Germline values: CDR1 LGHNA, CDR2 YSLEER. Germline trimming cut 0 bases from V and 7 bases from J; bases unmatched to any gene: 13. The CDR3 region has the DNA TGCGCCAGCAGCCAAGACGGGACGGGGGGGTCCCAGGTGACCCAGTACTTC. It encodes CASSQDGTGGSQVTQYF.

The gene calls are TRBV21-1 and TRBJ1-2; TRBD1, as called in the table, went unchecked against the DNA. TRBV21-1 is a pseudogene. The CDR3 is made up of 18 amino acids. The CDR3 bases are TGTGCCAGCAGCAAAGCTCCCGGGACAGGTGTGGGTAACTATGGCTACACCTTC. Translating gives CASSKAPGTGVGNYGYTF.

The chain couples TRBV10-3 to TRBJ2-7; D unclear. This CDR3 comprises 12 residues. Germline values: CDR1 ENHRY, CDR2 SYGVKD. Between the trimmed V and J ends, which lost 5 bases and 0 bases, there was a span of 5 bases. CDR3 bases: TGTGCCATCAGTCCTAGCTCCTACGAGCAGTACTTC. It translates to CAISPSSYEQYF.

V usage is TRBV10-1 and J usage is TRBJ1-1; D uncertain. Per germline, CDR1 WNHNN and CDR2 SYGVQD (reference sequence). The CDR3 is made up of 15 amino acids. V was pared by 0 bases and J by 2 bases, with 10 bases between. The chain's CDR3 is CASSESRGSNTEAFF. The CDR3 DNA sequence: TGCGCCAGCAGTGAGTCCCGGGGATCTAACACTGAAGCTTTCTTT.

This chain connects TRBV30 to TRBJ1-1; D is unresolved. V lost 0 bases and J lost 11, with 10 bases in between. This CDR3 is built from 11 residues. Germline-derived CDR1 and CDR2 are GTSNPN and SVGIG (reference sequence). The CDR3 nucleotides are TGTGCCTGGAGTGTTTCCCCTTCTGCTTTCTTT. Translating gives CAWSVSPSAFF.

In this sample, this clone turned up a few times. The J gene is TRBJ1-4, the V gene TRBV27, with D tentatively TRBD1 (5 bases). Trimming left V 5 bases short and J 0 bases short, with 10 bases between. The CDR3 totals 15 residues. Per the germline V gene, CDR1 is MNHEY and CDR2 is SMNVEV (reference sequence). The CDR3 DNA reads TGTGCCAGCAGTCTTTCGACAGCAACTAATGAAAAACTGTTTTTT. This encodes CASSLSTATNEKLFF.

The chain combines TRBV5-1 with TRBJ2-1; TRBD2 matches 7 bases. The CDR3 runs to 18 residues. Germline trimming cut 0 bases from V and 0 bases from J; bases unmatched to any gene: 9. Germline CDR1 SGHRS, CDR2 YFSETQ. The CDR3 loop is CASSLDLTGRGSYNEQFF. The DNA for the CDR3 is TGCGCCAGCAGCTTGGACTTAACGGGGAGGGGCTCCTACAATGAGCAGTTCTTC.

The chain recombines TRBV2 with TRBJ2-5; D might be TRBD2 (5 bases). CDR3 length: 11 amino acids. Germline V CDR1 and CDR2: SNHLY, FYNNEI. Between the trimmed V and J ends, which lost 11 bases and 5 bases, there was a span of 12 bases. The CDR3 loop is CAGGEGETQYF. The CDR3 nucleotides read TGTGCCGGAGGCGAAGGGGAGACCCAGTACTTC.

This clone has a handful of counts. J is TRBJ1-2 and V is TRBV2, with TRBD1 matching over 9 bases. The CDR3 has 14 amino acids. Germline assignment: CDR1 SNHLY and CDR2 FYNNEI. The V and J ends lost 1 base and 6 bases, in that order; junction bases with no gene match: 3. CDR3 DNA sequence: TGTGCCAGCAGTGAAGGTTGGGACAGGGATGGCTACACCTTC. Its translation: CASSEGWDRDGYTF.

The chain employs TRBV6-5 and TRBJ1-2; 7 bases line up with TRBD1. This CDR3 region has 14 residues. Germline V gene lookup returns CDR1 MNHEY and CDR2 SVGAGI. With V trimmed by 6 bases and J by 4 bases, 8 bases remained unmatched. This chain's CDR3 is CASSITGAIYGYTF. In nucleotides, the CDR3 is TGTGCCAGCAGCATAACAGGGGCGATCTATGGCTACACCTTC.

The gene calls are TRBV7-9 and TRBJ1-2; no definite D call. Germline values: CDR1 SEHNR, CDR2 FQNEAQ (reference sequence). V was shortened by 1 base and J by 6 bases, with 6 bases between the two germline ends. The CDR3 covers 12 residues. The CDR3 DNA is TGTGCCAGCAGCTTAGTCGAGGATGGCTACACCTTC. It yields the protein CASSLVEDGYTF.

This chain uses TRBV18 with TRBJ1-1, with TRBD1 matching over 7 bases. Germline assignment: CDR1 KGHSH and CDR2 LQKENI. The CDR3 covers 14 residues. Losses at the gene ends were 4 bases for V and 3 bases for J; bases not matched to a gene: 5. The CDR3 spells CASSLTGSHTEAFF. CDR3 in DNA: TGTGCCAGCTCACTGACAGGGAGTCACACTGAAGCTTTCTTT.

J is TRBJ2-3 and V is TRBV25-1, with D unclear. The V and J ends lost 4 bases and 2 bases respectively, with 4 bases between them. Germline V gives CDR1 MGHDK, CDR2 SYGVNS. CDR3 length: 12 residues. The CDR3 region has the DNA TGTGCCAGCAGTGGTTACACAGATACGCAGTATTTT. Its translation is CASSGYTDTQYF. The full variable domain, rest sourced from reference TRBV25-1 and TRBJ2-3, is EADIYQTPRYLVIGTGKKITLECSQTMGHDKMYWYQQDPGMELHLIHYSYGVNSTEKGDLSSESTVSRIRTEHFPLTLESARPSHTSQYLCASSGYTDTQYFGPGTRLTVL.

The chain combines TRBV9 with TRBJ2-3; TRBD1 aligns across 10 bases. The CDR3 spans 16 residues. J gave up 2 bases and V 0 bases, and 3 bases lay outside the gene matches. Germline CDR1 is SGDLS and CDR2 is YYNGEE. This chain's CDR3 is CASSVVGTGVTDTQYF. CDR3 DNA sequence: TGTGCCAGCAGCGTAGTCGGGACAGGGGTCACAGATACGCAGTATTTT.

This chain links TRBV18 with TRBJ2-1; 9 nucleotides line up with TRBD2. CDR1 and CDR2 (germline): KGHSH, LQKENI. After removal of 3 bases from V and 14 bases from J, the junction contained 11 bases not matched to a gene. CDR3 length: 14 residues. The CDR3 here is CASSPPHGTSREFF. CDR3 sequence (DNA): TGTGCCAGCTCACCGCCCCATGGGACTAGCAGGGAGTTCTTC.

DNA of the CDR3: TGTGCCAGCAGCCTGGGGGACATACGGCCAAAGGGAGCTTTCTTT. Amino acids: CASSLGDIRPKGAFF. The V and J genes are TRBV28 and TRBJ1-1; weak D call: TRBD1 (6 bases). V was shortened by 6 bases and J by 10 bases, with 24 bases between the two germline ends. The CDR3 runs to 15 residues. CDR1 and CDR2 from the germline V gene are MDHEN and SYDVKM.

The chain links TRBV6-5 to TRBJ1-1, with 7 nucleotides matching TRBD1. Germline CDR1 and CDR2: MNHEY and SVGAGI. CDR3 length: 12 amino acids. V lost 7 bases and J lost 9; bases outside the gene matches: 8. The CDR3 region has the DNA TGTGCCAGCACCGACAGGGTTTTAAAAGCTTTCTTT. Translating gives CASTDRVLKAFF.

The chain is built from TRBV2 and TRBJ2-7, with 10 bases that match TRBD1. This CDR3 comprises 15 residues. Germline V lookup: CDR1 SNHLY, CDR2 FYNNEI. J lost 5 bases, V lost 6 bases, and 10 bases had no gene match. The CDR3 nucleotides are TGTGCCAGCAGCCAACGTCCCGGGACAGGGGACGAGCAGTACTTC. Translated: CASSQRPGTGDEQYF.

This chain uses TRBV7-8 with TRBJ2-7; TRBD2 might be the D (5 bases). Germline CDR1 is SGHVS and CDR2 is FQNEAQ. V was cut by 5 bases and J by 6 bases, with 11 bases left in between. This CDR3 comprises 12 residues. In DNA form, the CDR3 reads TGTGCCAGCAGCCCCGGGGTCCGCGAGCAGTACTTC. This encodes CASSPGVREQYF.